Presented here are 31 T cell receptor beta chains from one specimen sequenced in a study of T cell repertoires in cytomegalovirus infection. TCRdb reanalysed the reads using MiXCR and keeps one entry per CDR3 protein. The table includes about 300,000 distinct CDR3 sequences, 9.6% detected once. Sequencing was performed on PBMCs. Receptors were obtained from a human donor in good health (CMV status not recorded). Some clones in this sample may be carry-over from other donors' samples.

This clonotype has ten or more counts. This sequence joins TRBV29-1 and TRBJ2-5, with D perhaps TRBD1 (6 bases). With 6 bases removed from V and 1 base from J, the gap between germline ends came to 15 bases. The CDR3 extends over 14 amino acids. The germline V gene has CDR1 SQVTM and CDR2 ANQGSEA. DNA for the CDR3: TGCAGCGTGGGGACACTTATTTCCCAAGAGACCCAGTACTTC. This gives the protein CSVGTLISQETQYF.

The J gene is TRBJ1-1, the V gene TRBV20-1; D is unresolved. This CDR3 has 13 amino acids. Germline CDR1 and CDR2: DFQATT and SNEGSKA (reference sequence). V was cut by 6 bases and J by 6 bases, with 17 bases left in between. The CDR3 protein is CSAGEDGPPEAFF. Written as DNA, the CDR3 is TGCAGTGCCGGGGAAGACGGTCCTCCTGAAGCTTTCTTT.

This clonotype was observed a few times. The rearrangement links TRBV29-1 to TRBJ2-3; D unresolved. V was cut by 4 bases and J by 5 bases, with 7 bases left in between. This CDR3 spans 11 amino acids. Per germline, CDR1 SQVTM and CDR2 ANQGSEA. CDR3 region: CSVVSRDTQYF. The CDR3 bases are TGCAGCGTTGTTAGCCGAGATACGCAGTATTTT.

This clonotype was picked up a small number of times. The chain links TRBV5-5 to TRBJ2-3; a possible D gene is TRBD2 (5 bases). Germline assignment: CDR1 SGHKS and CDR2 YYEKEE (reference sequence). The CDR3 has 14 residues. V dropped 1 base and J dropped 6 bases, with 12 bases sitting between them. The CDR3 region is CASSLRLAGDTQYF. The CDR3 DNA is TGTGCCAGCAGCTTGAGGCTAGCTGGGGATACGCAGTATTTT.

This clonotype was picked up many times. This chain links TRBV6-6 with TRBJ1-2; tentatively, D is TRBD1 (6 bases). The CDR3 spans 12 residues. Germline V gene data show CDR1 as MNHNY and CDR2 as SVGAGI (reference sequence). With 7 bases removed from V and 4 bases from J, the gap between germline ends came to 10 bases. Here the CDR3 reads CASTGDPYGYTF. CDR3 nucleotides: TGTGCCAGCACAGGGGATCCCTATGGCTACACCTTC.

This clonotype appeared many times. The V call is TRBV28, the J call TRBJ2-7; D possibly uses TRBD1 or TRBD2 (6 bases each). The V and J ends lost 3 bases and 1 base respectively, with 16 bases between them. The CDR3 spans 16 residues. CDR1 is MDHEN and CDR2 is SYDVKM in the germline V gene. The DNA for the CDR3 is TGTGCCAGCAGTTTGGGTAGGGGGGTCAGGTCCTACGAGCAGTACGTC. This sequence encodes CASSLGRGVRSYEQYV.

This clonotype was counted at least ten times. The rearrangement joins TRBV5-1 to TRBJ2-3; 11 bases fit TRBD2. Germline-derived CDR1 and CDR2 are SGHRS and YFSETQ. V dropped 0 bases and J dropped 6; count of bases not matched to a gene: 3. This CDR3 has 15 residues. For the CDR3, the DNA is TGCGCCAGCAGCTTGGCTAGCGGGGGGATCGATACGCAGTATTTT. This encodes CASSLASGGIDTQYF.

By its share, this clonotype is medium-sized (0.01 to 0.1%). The rearrangement links TRBV7-2 to TRBJ1-2; the D is unclear. V gave up 1 base and J gave up 7 bases, with 10 bases separating them. Germline lookup yields CDR1 SGHTA and CDR2 FQGNSA. This CDR3 region has 13 residues. CDR3 in DNA: TGTGCCAGCAGCTTAGGACCACGGGGTGGCTACACCTTC. Its protein product is CASSLGPRGGYTF.

This clonotype was picked up many times. The J gene is TRBJ2-1, the V gene TRBV20-1, with 8 bases fitting TRBD2. Germline CDR1 reads DFQATT; CDR2 reads SNEGSKA (reference sequence). Trimming took 8 bases from V and 10 from J; bases not matched to a gene: 13. The CDR3 runs 13 residues. The CDR3 DNA reads TGCAGTCCTCGCCGGGGGGGCCAGCGGGAGCAGTTCTTC. Translating gives CSPRRGGQREQFF.

This clonotype was found many times. The chain joins TRBV6-5 to TRBJ2-3; 9 nucleotides match TRBD2. After removal of 0 bases from V and 2 bases from J, the junction contained 9 bases not matched to a gene. From germline, CDR1 is MNHEY and CDR2 SVGAGI. This CDR3 has 18 residues. The CDR3 spells CASSYSMPAGGPTDTQYF. CDR3 nucleotide sequence: TGTGCCAGCAGTTACTCGATGCCAGCGGGGGGCCCCACAGATACGCAGTATTTT.

This clonotype has just one count. The CDR3 loop is CASSPGLAYYNEQFF. CDR3 nucleotides: TGTGCCAGCAGCCCCGGACTAGCGTATTACAATGAGCAGTTCTTC. The rearrangement uses TRBV5-6 and TRBJ2-1, with 9 bases lining up with TRBD2. Germline CDR1 reads SGHDT; CDR2 reads YYEEEE. Trimming at V came to 4 bases and at J to 4 bases, leaving 6 bases not matched to a gene. The CDR3 is made up of 15 amino acids.

At least ten counts were recorded for this clonotype. The gene calls are TRBV20-1 and TRBJ1-1, with D possibly matching TRBD1 (5 bases). Germline values: CDR1 DFQATT, CDR2 SNEGSKA (reference sequence). There are 15 residues in the CDR3. V was shortened by 5 bases and J by 4 bases, with 20 bases between the two germline ends. CDR3 DNA sequence: TGCAGTGCTGACGTAGATCCTGGCGGGACCACTGAAGCTTTCTTT. Translating it yields CSADVDPGGTTEAFF.

This clonotype has at least ten counts. The rearrangement uses TRBV19 and TRBJ2-1; D perhaps matches TRBD1 (5 bases). Trimming took off 10 bases at V and 0 bases at J, with 16 bases between the two ends. Germline CDR1 and CDR2: LNHDA and SQIVND (reference sequence). The CDR3 covers 15 residues. CDR3 protein: CATGWGGSSYNEQFF. The DNA for the CDR3 is TGTGCCACCGGGTGGGGCGGCAGCTCCTACAATGAGCAGTTCTTC.

Many counts were recorded for this clonotype. The chain uses TRBV20-1 and TRBJ2-3; 16 bases map to TRBD2. The junction had 15 bases not matched to a gene; V was cut back by 6 bases and J by 0 bases. This CDR3 comprises 20 residues. The germline V gene has CDR1 DFQATT and CDR2 SNEGSKA (reference sequence). DNA for the CDR3: TGCAGTGCCCCTAGGGGGACTAGCGGGGGGGCAGTGTCTAGCACAGATACGCAGTATTTT. This gives the protein CSAPRGTSGGAVSSTDTQYF.

This clonotype was observed many times. The V gene is TRBV7-8, the J gene TRBJ2-2; D is unclear. Germline V gives CDR1 SGHVS, CDR2 FQNEAQ. V lost 5 bases and J 3 bases, leaving 13 bases between the germline ends. This CDR3 comprises 15 residues. The DNA for the CDR3 is TGTGCCAGCAGCGTGGGTTGGGCGTACACCGGGGAGCTGTTTTTT. The encoded protein is CASSVGWAYTGELFF.

This clonotype was found many times. This chain uses TRBV7-9 with TRBJ1-6, with D uncertain. Looked up from germline, CDR1 is SEHNR and CDR2 is FQNEAQ (reference sequence). Trimming took off 4 bases at V and 8 bases at J, with 12 bases between the two ends. The CDR3 runs 14 residues. The CDR3 here is CASSSGSVDSPLHF. The CDR3 nucleotides are TGTGCCAGCAGCTCCGGGTCGGTGGATTCACCCCTCCACTTT.

This chain uses TRBV18 with TRBJ1-6; D is unresolved. The V end was cut by 2 bases, the J end by 4 bases, with 9 bases between. CDR3 length: 15 amino acids. Per the germline V gene, CDR1 is KGHSH and CDR2 is LQKENI. The CDR3 loop reads CASSPTADYNSPLHF. In DNA form, the CDR3 reads TGTGCCAGCTCACCAACGGCAGATTATAATTCACCCCTCCACTTT. Drawing the rest from reference TRBV18 and TRBJ1-6, the complete variable domain is NAGVMQNPRHLVRRRGQEARLRCSPMKGHSHVYWYRQLPEEGLKFMVYLQKENIIDESGMPKERFSAEFPKEGPSILRIQQVVRGDSAAYFCASSPTADYNSPLHFGNGTRLTVT.

This clonotype has at least ten counts. The chain recombines TRBV12-3 or TRBV12-4 with TRBJ1-2, with D possibly TRBD1 on 5 matching bases. The CDR3 has 14 residues. V was trimmed by 3 bases and J by 4 bases, leaving 12 bases between them. CDR3 protein: CASSLGPPTYGYTF. Written as DNA, the CDR3 is TGTGCCAGCAGTTTGGGACCGCCGACCTATGGCTACACCTTC.

The V and J genes are TRBV9 and TRBJ2-1, with D perhaps TRBD2 (6 bases). The length of the CDR3 is 16 residues. The germline V gene encodes CDR1 SGDLS and CDR2 YYNGEE. V was shortened by 4 bases and J by 0 bases, with 14 bases between the two germline ends. CDR3 nucleotide sequence: TGTGCCAGCAGCCCGCGGGCGGGGAGCTCCTACAATGAGCAGTTCTTC. Translated: CASSPRAGSSYNEQFF.

This clonotype was seen more than once but under ten times. The V and J genes are TRBV28 and TRBJ2-3; D not resolved. The V gene lost 6 bases and the J gene lost 6 bases, with 19 bases spanning the gap. The CDR3 spans 15 residues. CDR1 is MDHEN and CDR2 is SYDVKM in the germline V gene. CDR3 loop: CASRLSWIRVDTQYF. CDR3 in DNA: TGTGCCAGCAGACTATCGTGGATTAGGGTGGATACGCAGTATTTT. Drawing the rest from reference TRBV28 and TRBJ2-3, the complete variable domain is DVKVTQSSRYLVKRTGEKVFLECVQDMDHENMFWYRQDPGLGLRLIYFSYDVKMKEKGDIPEGYSVSREKKERFSLILESASTNQTSMYLCASRLSWIRVDTQYFGPGTRLTVL.

This clonotype occurred many times. The genes are TRBV28 and TRBJ2-3; 12 positions agree with TRBD1. CDR3 length: 15 amino acids. The ends lost 2 bases at V and 11 bases at J; junction bases unmatched: 8. CDR1 MDHEN and CDR2 SYDVKM come from the germline V gene. The CDR3 protein is CASSLGTGGAYMQYF. The CDR3 DNA is TGTGCCAGCAGTTTAGGGACAGGGGGCGCTTACATGCAGTATTTT.

This clonotype has more than one count but fewer than ten. The V and J genes are TRBV29-1 and TRBJ2-3, with D possibly being TRBD1 (6 bases). The CDR3 extends over 16 amino acids. Trimming took 6 bases from V and 0 from J, leaving 19 bases between them. CDR1 is SQVTM, CDR2 ANQGSEA, per germline. The CDR3 reads CSVPSGQTTSTDTQYF. Written as DNA, the CDR3 is TGCAGCGTGCCCTCCGGACAGACGACTAGCACAGATACGCAGTATTTT.

The rearrangement links TRBV14 to TRBJ2-7; TRBD2 might be the D (6 bases). Germline V gene data show CDR1 as SGHDN and CDR2 as FVKESK. The germline V and J ends were trimmed by 0 bases and 6 bases, with 15 bases remaining between them. The CDR3 contains 15 residues. DNA for the CDR3: TGTGCCAGCAGCCAAGATCGGACGGGAGAGGTCGAGCAGTACTTC. Translated: CASSQDRTGEVEQYF.

This clonotype was observed many times. The rearrangement joins TRBV12-3 or TRBV12-4 to TRBJ2-7, with 10 nucleotides matching TRBD2. CDR3 size: 15 residues. The V and J ends lost 2 bases and 6 bases, in that order; junction bases with no gene match: 7. CDR3 protein: CASSLRAGGPLEQYF. CDR3 nucleotides: TGTGCCAGCAGTTTACGAGCGGGGGGGCCTCTCGAGCAGTACTTC.

This clonotype was detected many times. The chain links TRBV6-4 to TRBJ2-3, with D perhaps matching TRBD1 or TRBD2 (5 bases each). This CDR3 has 15 amino acids. Trimming shortened V by 2 bases and J by 0 bases, and 9 bases separated the two germline ends. The V gene's germline CDR1 is MRHNA and CDR2 SNTAGT. The CDR3 DNA follows: TGTGCCAGCAGTGACGGACGGGGCAGCACAGATACGCAGTATTTT. Protein product: CASSDGRGSTDTQYF.

The gene calls are TRBV20-1 and TRBJ1-1; D is possibly TRBD1 (5 bases). The V end was cut by 3 bases, the J end by 3 bases, with 8 bases between. The length of the CDR3 is 12 residues. Germline assignment: CDR1 DFQATT and CDR2 SNEGSKA (reference sequence). The CDR3 protein is CSASEGDTEAFF. CDR3 nucleotide sequence: TGCAGTGCTAGCGAAGGGGACACTGAAGCTTTCTTT.

This clonotype came up a few times. The V and J genes are TRBV4-1 and TRBJ1-2; a possible D gene is TRBD1 (5 bases). Germline V gene lookup returns CDR1 MGHRA and CDR2 YSYEKL. V lost 4 bases and J 3 bases, leaving 12 bases between the germline ends. This CDR3 spans 14 amino acids. Here the CDR3 reads CASSPAGLYYGYTF. CDR3 bases: TGCGCCAGCAGCCCAGCGGGACTATACTATGGCTACACCTTC.

This clonotype appeared many times. The genes are TRBV2 and TRBJ1-1; no reliable D call. Deletions cut 8 bases from V and 1 base from J, with 11 bases between. The germline gives CDR1 SNHLY, CDR2 FYNNEI. The CDR3 consists of 13 residues. CDR3 region: CASQIMWNTEAFF. As DNA, the CDR3 is TGTGCCAGCCAAATAATGTGGAACACTGAAGCTTTCTTT.

This clonotype was observed at least ten times. V usage is TRBV5-1 and J usage is TRBJ2-7; possible D gene TRBD1, 5 bases. The CDR3 covers 14 residues. CDR1 and CDR2 from the germline V gene are SGHRS and YFSETQ. Trimming shortened V by 4 bases and J by 2 bases, and 13 bases separated the two germline ends. The CDR3 coding sequence is TGCGCCAGCAGCCCATCGGCAGGGACCTACGAGCAGTACTTC. This translates into CASSPSAGTYEQYF.

The gene calls are TRBV5-8 and TRBJ2-1, with D perhaps given as TRBD1 or TRBD2 (5 bases each). The CDR3 spans 17 residues. Germline lookup yields CDR1 SGHTS and CDR2 YDEGEE. The germline V and J ends were trimmed by 1 base and 0 bases, with 14 bases remaining between them. The CDR3 spells CASSLNSGRSSYNEQFF. CDR3 coding DNA: TGTGCCAGCAGCTTGAACTCGGGACGGAGCTCCTACAATGAGCAGTTCTTC.

The rearrangement uses TRBV29-1 and TRBJ2-5; TRBD1 matches at 7 bases. Germline V gene sequence: CDR1 SQVTM, CDR2 ANQGSEA. The CDR3 has 12 amino acids. V was clipped by 7 bases and J by 4 bases; unmatched bases: 6. The CDR3: CSETGWGETQYF. The CDR3 DNA follows: TGCAGCGAGACAGGGTGGGGAGAGACCCAGTACTTC.